Below, 21 T cell receptor beta chains from the same sample are listed, as sequenced in a study of T cell repertoires in cytomegalovirus infection (dated by TCRdb to the late 2010s). Data came from an Illumina HiSeq 1500. The public reads were reanalyzed by TCRdb: fastp trimming at Q25, MiXCR alignment, in-frame beta chains only. Rows are unified per CDR3 protein, each entry keeping the most common DNA and genes. Within this sample are a few hundred thousand distinct CDR3 sequences, with approximately 25% of them counted one time only. The ten largest clones take up 13% of the sample. Sample: PBMCs. These receptors were obtained from a human donor in good health (CMV status not recorded). Some clones in this sample may be carry-over from other donors' samples.

This clonotype appeared many times. The chain links TRBV7-2 to TRBJ2-3; maybe TRBD2 (6 bases). The CDR3 spans 16 residues. The germline gives CDR1 SGHTA, CDR2 FQGNSA. Trimming left V 2 bases short and J 4 bases short, with 16 bases between. The CDR3 loop reads CASSLSPGVKADTQYF. For the CDR3, the DNA is TGTGCCAGCAGCTTATCCCCGGGAGTAAAGGCAGATACGCAGTATTTT.

This rearrangement joins TRBV20-1 to TRBJ2-5, with D possibly called TRBD1 or TRBD2 (7 bases each). Trimming stripped 8 bases from V and 5 bases from J, with 21 bases between. Looked up from germline, CDR1 is DFQATT and CDR2 is SNEGSKA (reference sequence). The CDR3 sequence is 14 residues long. CDR3 bases: TGCAGTTCTCAGGGGGGGCCCGTCTCGGAGACCCAGTACTTC. Translating gives CSSQGGPVSETQYF.

This clonotype was seen only a few times. The V gene is TRBV7-9, the J gene TRBJ1-2; D gene uncertain. Germline assignment: CDR1 SEHNR and CDR2 FQNEAQ (reference sequence). V lost 8 bases to trimming and J lost 0 bases, with 7 bases between them. The CDR3 runs 12 residues. The CDR3 nucleotides read TGTGCCAGCGTCCCAGCTAACTATGGCTACACCTTC. This codes for CASVPANYGYTF.

The CDR3 protein is CASSSGRWGNEQFF. The CDR3 DNA reads as TGTGCCAGTAGTAGCGGGCGGTGGGGCAATGAGCAGTTCTTC. The chain has TRBV19 and TRBJ2-1, with a tentative D call TRBD2 (5 bases). The CDR3 is 14 amino acids. The germline gives CDR1 LNHDA, CDR2 SQIVND (reference sequence). V dropped 4 bases and J dropped 6 bases, with 13 bases sitting between them.

The rearrangement joins TRBV6-2 or TRBV6-3 to TRBJ1-4, with D tentatively TRBD1 (5 bases). This CDR3 is 14 amino acids long. The V end was cut by 7 bases, the J end by 12 bases, with 21 bases between. The germline V gene has CDR1 MNHEY and CDR2 SVGEGT. The CDR3 spells CASTTRPRGMELFF. CDR3 nucleotides: TGTGCCAGCACCACCCGGCCGCGGGGGATGGAACTGTTTTTT.

This clonotype has only a few counts. The CDR3 is CASSSRAGSTEAFF. DNA of the CDR3: TGTGCCAGCAGCTCTAGGGCCGGGAGCACTGAAGCTTTCTTT. The chain recombines TRBV7-9 with TRBJ1-1; no definite D call. Trimming stripped 4 bases from V and 4 bases from J, with 13 bases between. The germline CDR1 and CDR2 sequences are SEHNR and FQNEAQ (reference sequence). The CDR3 is 14 residues long.

The chain recombines TRBV2 with TRBJ1-4; 8 nucleotides match TRBD1. Germline CDR1 is SNHLY and CDR2 is FYNNEI. The CDR3 consists of 14 residues. After removal of 6 bases from V and 8 bases from J, the junction contained 8 bases not matched to a gene. The CDR3 DNA reads TGTGCCAGCAGACTTCAGGGGGCTGCGGAAAAACTGTTTTTT. It translates to CASRLQGAAEKLFF.

This chain uses TRBV29-1 with TRBJ1-1; D not certain. CDR1 is SQVTM and CDR2 is ANQGSEA in the germline V gene. V lost 7 bases to trimming and J lost 2 bases, with 8 bases between them. This CDR3 region has 11 residues. CDR3 loop: CSGTQNTEAFF. The CDR3 DNA follows: TGCAGCGGTACCCAAAACACTGAAGCTTTCTTT.

This chain links TRBV9 with TRBJ2-7; D uncertain. V was clipped by 0 bases and J by 0 bases, with 13 bases between them. The CDR3 has 16 amino acids. Looked up from germline, CDR1 is SGDLS and CDR2 is YYNGEE. This CDR3 is CASSVGSAVSSYEQYF. In DNA form, the CDR3 reads TGTGCCAGCAGCGTAGGATCCGCGGTAAGCTCCTACGAGCAGTACTTC.

This clonotype appeared many times. The rearrangement uses TRBV7-2 and TRBJ1-2, with a tentative D call TRBD1 (5 bases). The germline V gene encodes CDR1 SGHTA and CDR2 FQGNSA. V was trimmed by 5 bases and J by 4 bases, leaving 11 bases between them. The CDR3 is 13 amino acids. CDR3 sequence reads: CASSADSSYGYTF. For the CDR3, the DNA is TGTGCCAGCAGCGCCGACAGTAGCTATGGCTACACCTTC.

This clonotype was counted between two and nine times. The chain uses TRBV12-3 or TRBV12-4 and TRBJ1-3, with D possibly being TRBD1 (6 bases). V lost 5 bases to trimming and J lost 2 bases, with 25 bases between them. The CDR3 totals 19 residues. The CDR3 reads CASSPTTGQSGSTGNTIYF. The DNA for the CDR3 is TGTGCCAGCAGTCCCACTACTGGACAGTCCGGAAGTACTGGAAACACCATATATTTT.

This clonotype was counted between two and nine times. The chain joins TRBV27 to TRBJ2-7, with TRBD1 matching over 7 bases. Losses at the gene ends were 0 bases for V and 3 bases for J; bases not matched to a gene: 2. This CDR3 comprises 14 residues. Germline values: CDR1 MNHEY, CDR2 SMNVEV (reference sequence). The CDR3 protein is CASSLSAGGYEQYV. The CDR3 DNA is TGTGCCAGCAGTTTATCGGCAGGGGGCTACGAGCAGTACGTC.

This clonotype has a handful of counts. V is TRBV7-3 and J is TRBJ1-1; tentatively, D is TRBD1 (6 bases). This CDR3 has 14 amino acids. With 5 bases removed from V and 1 base from J, the gap between germline ends came to 11 bases. Germline lookup yields CDR1 SGHTA and CDR2 FQGTGA. CDR3 DNA sequence: TGTGCCAGCAGCAAGGACAGCTCGAACACTGAAGCTTTCTTT. Residues: CASSKDSSNTEAFF. The whole variable domain, filled in from reference TRBV7-3 and TRBJ1-1, reads GAGVSQTPSNKVTEKGKYVELRCDPISGHTALYWYRQSLGQGPEFLIYFQGTGAADDSGLPNDRFFAVRPEGSVSTLKIQRTERGDSAVYLCASSKDSSNTEAFFGQGTRLTVV.

Worth noting for this clonotype: A read error may account for a junction end that differs from germline. The genes are TRBV30 and TRBJ1-1; weak D call: TRBD1 (6 bases). The CDR3 loop spans 11 amino acids. Germline values: CDR1 GTSNPN, CDR2 SVGIG (reference sequence). The CDR3 DNA reads as TGTGCCTGGAGGACGGGACGAGTCGACAGGTTT. As protein: CAWRTGRVDRF.

This clonotype was seen more than once but under ten times. The chain uses TRBV12-3 or TRBV12-4 and TRBJ2-2; D ambiguous. The CDR3 runs to 16 residues. Trimming cost V 1 base and J 4 bases, with 13 bases left between them. CDR3 in amino acids: CASSLVTPIPTGELFF. CDR3 sequence (DNA): TGTGCCAGCAGTTTAGTGACCCCTATCCCCACCGGGGAGCTGTTTTTT.

This clonotype was found a few times. The genes are TRBV7-6 and TRBJ1-2; tentatively, D is TRBD1 (5 bases). Germline CDR1 reads SGHVS; CDR2 reads FNYEAQ. V lost 1 base, J lost 2 bases, and 29 bases lay in between. The CDR3 contains 21 residues. In DNA form, the CDR3 reads TGTGCCAGCAGCTTAGGAGGGGCAGGTGAGGGGCGGCAACAAAGGAACTATGGCTACACCTTC. Its translation is CASSLGGAGEGRQQRNYGYTF.

This clonotype was counted between two and nine times. This rearrangement joins TRBV11-2 to TRBJ2-1, with 7 bases fitting TRBD2. This CDR3 spans 19 amino acids. V lost 1 base, J lost 3 bases, and 15 bases stayed unmatched. Germline CDR1 is SGHAT and CDR2 is FQNNGV. CDR3 region: CASSLVGGRAVGRYNEQFF. As DNA, the CDR3 is TGTGCCAGCAGCTTAGTGGGGGGGAGGGCCGTTGGGCGCTACAATGAGCAGTTCTTC.

This clonotype was detected only a few times. The chain employs TRBV12-3 or TRBV12-4 and TRBJ2-1; D remains ambiguous. Trimming shortened V by 2 bases and J by 6 bases, and 11 bases separated the two germline ends. The CDR3 extends over 14 amino acids. The CDR3 sequence is CASSLLAPTNEQFF. The CDR3 DNA reads as TGTGCCAGCAGTTTATTAGCCCCGACCAATGAGCAGTTCTTC.

There are many counts of this clonotype. The gene calls are TRBV7-8 and TRBJ1-1, with D possibly matching TRBD1 (5 bases). V was clipped by 6 bases and J by 7 bases, with 18 bases between them. This CDR3 comprises 14 residues. The germline CDR1 and CDR2 sequences are SGHVS and FQNEAQ. CDR3 region: CASRPDSVIGEAFF. The CDR3, as DNA: TGTGCCAGCAGGCCTGACAGCGTAATCGGTGAAGCTTTCTTT.

This clonotype has only a few counts. This chain connects TRBV12-3 or TRBV12-4 to TRBJ2-1, with a tentative D call TRBD2 (6 bases). V lost 4 bases and J lost 2, with 12 bases in between. The CDR3 is 15 amino acids. Written as DNA, the CDR3 is TGTGCCAGCAGTTCCGGGACTGCCCCCTACAATGAGCAGTTCTTC. Amino acids: CASSSGTAPYNEQFF.

V is TRBV11-2 and J is TRBJ2-7, with 8 bases aligning to TRBD2. CDR3 length equals 15 residues. Germline CDR1 is SGHAT and CDR2 is FQNNGV. V lost 3 bases and J lost 0; bases outside the gene matches: 4. CDR3 bases: TGTGCCAGCAGCTTCGAAGCGGGAGACTCCTACGAGCAGTACGTC. The encoded protein is CASSFEAGDSYEQYV.